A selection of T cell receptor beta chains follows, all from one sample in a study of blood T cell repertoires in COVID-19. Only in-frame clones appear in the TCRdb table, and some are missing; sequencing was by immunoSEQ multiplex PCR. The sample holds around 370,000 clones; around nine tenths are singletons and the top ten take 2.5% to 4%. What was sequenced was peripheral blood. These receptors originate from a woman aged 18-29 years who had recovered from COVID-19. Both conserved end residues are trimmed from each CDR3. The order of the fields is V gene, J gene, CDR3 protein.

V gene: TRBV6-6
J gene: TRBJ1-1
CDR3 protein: ASRNSGTEAF

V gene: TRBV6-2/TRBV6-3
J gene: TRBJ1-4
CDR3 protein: ASSYAWGANEKLF

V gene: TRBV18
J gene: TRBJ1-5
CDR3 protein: ASSPRDRGFGDNQPQH

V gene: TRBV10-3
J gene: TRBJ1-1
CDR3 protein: AISESLYRMNTEAF

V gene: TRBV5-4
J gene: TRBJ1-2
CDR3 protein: ASSLDRDGGYT

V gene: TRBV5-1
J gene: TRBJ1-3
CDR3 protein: ASSLDATYSGNTIY

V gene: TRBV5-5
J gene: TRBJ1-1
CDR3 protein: ASSLGGRVQGHTEAF

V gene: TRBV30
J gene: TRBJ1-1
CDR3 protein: AWRKGASNRMTEAF

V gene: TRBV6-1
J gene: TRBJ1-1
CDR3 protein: ASSEFSGTETF

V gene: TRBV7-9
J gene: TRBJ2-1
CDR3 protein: ASSLQAGTYNEQF

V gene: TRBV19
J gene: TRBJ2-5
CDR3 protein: ASSPQLAGLKETQY

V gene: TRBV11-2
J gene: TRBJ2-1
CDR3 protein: ASSWRSGRAQFNEQF

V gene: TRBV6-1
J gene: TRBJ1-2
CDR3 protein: ASSEQGSYGYT

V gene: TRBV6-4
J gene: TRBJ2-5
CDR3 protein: AREAEIPGEETQY

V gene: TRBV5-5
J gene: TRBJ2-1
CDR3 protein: ASSYGQGNNEQF

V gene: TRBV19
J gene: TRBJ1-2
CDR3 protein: ASSEIMDRSYGYT

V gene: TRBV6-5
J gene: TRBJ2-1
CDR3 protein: ASSRLADYNEQF

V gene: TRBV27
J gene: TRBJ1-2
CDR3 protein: ASSPGPALGRGYT

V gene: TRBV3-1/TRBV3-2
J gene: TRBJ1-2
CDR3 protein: ASSQGQGAINGYT

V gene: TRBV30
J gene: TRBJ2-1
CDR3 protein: AWSVRLAGGDYNEQF

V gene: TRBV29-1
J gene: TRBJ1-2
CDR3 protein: SVPGQSNYGYT

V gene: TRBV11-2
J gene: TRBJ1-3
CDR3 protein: ASSPLVFFSGNTIY

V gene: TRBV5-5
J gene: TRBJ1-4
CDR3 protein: ASSLVLGGLTNEKLF

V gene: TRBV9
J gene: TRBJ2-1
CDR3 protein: ASSVETGGGGNEQF

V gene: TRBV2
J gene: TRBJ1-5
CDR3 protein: ASSRDTNHQPQH

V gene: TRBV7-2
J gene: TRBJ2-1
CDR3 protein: ASSLPEGGKGYNEQF

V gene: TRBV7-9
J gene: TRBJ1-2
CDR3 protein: ASSPAGGFIDYGYT

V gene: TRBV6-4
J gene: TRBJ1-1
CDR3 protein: ASSSTANTEAF

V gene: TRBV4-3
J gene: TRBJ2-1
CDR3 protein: ASSQQGGGEQF

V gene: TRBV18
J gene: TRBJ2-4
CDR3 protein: ASSPTLAGGRNIQY

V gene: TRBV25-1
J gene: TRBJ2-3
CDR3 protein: ASSEYRGSTDTQY

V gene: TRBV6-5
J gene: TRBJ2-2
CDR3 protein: ASRNRLAGTGELF

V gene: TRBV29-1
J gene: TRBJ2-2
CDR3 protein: SVPATGGGWDTGELF

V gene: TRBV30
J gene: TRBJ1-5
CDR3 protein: AWSSRGEQPQH

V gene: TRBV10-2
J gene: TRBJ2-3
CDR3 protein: ASSGRTSTDTQY

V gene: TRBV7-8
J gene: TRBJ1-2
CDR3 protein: ASSLEVGRVSGYGYT

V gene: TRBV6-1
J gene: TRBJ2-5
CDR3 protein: ASTRWGTAQETQY

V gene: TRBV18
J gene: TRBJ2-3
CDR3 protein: ASSPKVADTQY

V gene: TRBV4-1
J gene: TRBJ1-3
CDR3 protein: ASSQELGRNTIY

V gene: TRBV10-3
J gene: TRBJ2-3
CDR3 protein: AISETPVDNSGRATDTQY

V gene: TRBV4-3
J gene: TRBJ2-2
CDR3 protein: ASSQDQYKTGTSGTHTGELF

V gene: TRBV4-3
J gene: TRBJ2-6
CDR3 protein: ASSQGVTGGDGASGANVLT

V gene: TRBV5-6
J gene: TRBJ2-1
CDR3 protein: ASSSGAGGPENEQF

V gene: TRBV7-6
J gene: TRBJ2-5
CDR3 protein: ASSKGQGTETQY

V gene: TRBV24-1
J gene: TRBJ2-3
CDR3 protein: ATGTGAKAGPTDTQY

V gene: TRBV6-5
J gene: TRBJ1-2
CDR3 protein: ASSYSPRGGGNGYT

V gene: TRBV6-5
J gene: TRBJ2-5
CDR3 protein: ASSYSTGGETQY

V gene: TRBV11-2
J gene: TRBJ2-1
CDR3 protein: ASMRSGYNEQF

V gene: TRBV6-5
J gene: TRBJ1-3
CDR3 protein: ASSYSKGVSGNTIY

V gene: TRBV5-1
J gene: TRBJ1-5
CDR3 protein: ASSSGQPNQPQH

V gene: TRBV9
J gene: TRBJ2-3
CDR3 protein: ASSVRAISTDTQY

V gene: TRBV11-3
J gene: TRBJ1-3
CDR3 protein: ASSHTGYSGNTIY

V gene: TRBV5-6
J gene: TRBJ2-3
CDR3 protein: ASSSWRRGEDTQY